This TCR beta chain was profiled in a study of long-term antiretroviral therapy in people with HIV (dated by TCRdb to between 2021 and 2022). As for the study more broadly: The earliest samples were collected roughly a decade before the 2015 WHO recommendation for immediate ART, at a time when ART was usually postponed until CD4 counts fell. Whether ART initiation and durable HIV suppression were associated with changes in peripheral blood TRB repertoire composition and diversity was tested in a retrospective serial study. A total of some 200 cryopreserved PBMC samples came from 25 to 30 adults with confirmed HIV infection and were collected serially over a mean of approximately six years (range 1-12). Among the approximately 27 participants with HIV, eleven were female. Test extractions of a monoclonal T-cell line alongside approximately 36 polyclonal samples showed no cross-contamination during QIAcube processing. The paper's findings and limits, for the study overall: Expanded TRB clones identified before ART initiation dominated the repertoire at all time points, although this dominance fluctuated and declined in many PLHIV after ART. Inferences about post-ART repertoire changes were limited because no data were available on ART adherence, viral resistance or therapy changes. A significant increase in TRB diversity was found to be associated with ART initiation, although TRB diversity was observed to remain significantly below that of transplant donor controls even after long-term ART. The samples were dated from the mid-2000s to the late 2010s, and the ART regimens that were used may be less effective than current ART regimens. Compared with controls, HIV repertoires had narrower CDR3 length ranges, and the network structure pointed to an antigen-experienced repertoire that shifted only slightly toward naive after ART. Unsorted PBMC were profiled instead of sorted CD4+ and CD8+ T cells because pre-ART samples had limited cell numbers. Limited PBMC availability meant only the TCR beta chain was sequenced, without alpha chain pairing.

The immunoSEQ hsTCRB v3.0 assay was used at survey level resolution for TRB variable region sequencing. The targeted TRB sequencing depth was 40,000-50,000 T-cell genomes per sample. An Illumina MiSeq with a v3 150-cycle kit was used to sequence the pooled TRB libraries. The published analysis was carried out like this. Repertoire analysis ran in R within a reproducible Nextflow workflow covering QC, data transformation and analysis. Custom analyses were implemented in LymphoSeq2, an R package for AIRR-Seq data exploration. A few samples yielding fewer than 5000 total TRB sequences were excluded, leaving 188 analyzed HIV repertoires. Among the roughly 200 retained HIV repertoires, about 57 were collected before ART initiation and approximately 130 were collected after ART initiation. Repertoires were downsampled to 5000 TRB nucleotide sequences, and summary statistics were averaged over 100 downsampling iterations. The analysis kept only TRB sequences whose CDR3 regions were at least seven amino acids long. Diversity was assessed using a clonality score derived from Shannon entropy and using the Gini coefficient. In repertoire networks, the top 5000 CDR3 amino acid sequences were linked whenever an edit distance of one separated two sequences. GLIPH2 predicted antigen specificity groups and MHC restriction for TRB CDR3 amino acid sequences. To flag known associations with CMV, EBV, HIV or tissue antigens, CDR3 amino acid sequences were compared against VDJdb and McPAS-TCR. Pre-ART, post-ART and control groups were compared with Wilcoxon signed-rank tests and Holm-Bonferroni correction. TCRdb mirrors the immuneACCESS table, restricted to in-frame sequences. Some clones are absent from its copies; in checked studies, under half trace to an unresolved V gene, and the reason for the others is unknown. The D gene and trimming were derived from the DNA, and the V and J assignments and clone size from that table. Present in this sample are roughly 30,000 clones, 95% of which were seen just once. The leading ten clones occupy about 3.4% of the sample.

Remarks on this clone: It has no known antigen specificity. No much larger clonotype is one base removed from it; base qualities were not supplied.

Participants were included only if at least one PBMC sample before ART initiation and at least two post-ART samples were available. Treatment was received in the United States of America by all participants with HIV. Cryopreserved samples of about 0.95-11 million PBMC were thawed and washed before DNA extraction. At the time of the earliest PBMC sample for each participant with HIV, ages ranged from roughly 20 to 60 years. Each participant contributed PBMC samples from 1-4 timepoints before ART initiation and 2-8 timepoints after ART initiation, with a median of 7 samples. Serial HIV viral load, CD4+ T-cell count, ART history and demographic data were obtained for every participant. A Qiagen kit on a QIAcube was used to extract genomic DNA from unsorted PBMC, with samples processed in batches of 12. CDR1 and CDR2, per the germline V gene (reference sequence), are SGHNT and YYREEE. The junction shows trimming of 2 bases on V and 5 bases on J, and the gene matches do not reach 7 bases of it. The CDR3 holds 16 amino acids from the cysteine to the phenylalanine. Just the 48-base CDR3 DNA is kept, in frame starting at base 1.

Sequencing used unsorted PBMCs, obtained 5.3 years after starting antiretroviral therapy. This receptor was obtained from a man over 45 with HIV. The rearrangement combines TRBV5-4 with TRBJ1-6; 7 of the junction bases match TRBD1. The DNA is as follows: TGTGCCAGCAGCTTAGGGACAGCGACAAATAATTCACCCCTCCACTTT. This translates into CASSLGTATNNSPLHF.